Here is one T cell receptor beta chain with its context. Measured with immunoSEQ multiplex PCR; TCRdb has only the in-frame clones, and not every one. The data contain around 15,000 clones, approximately 86% of them seen just once; the ten biggest clones take up 3% to 4%. The record originates from a study of OX40 agonist ivuxolimab in advanced cancers. The CDR3 is made up of 15 amino acids. Germline-derived CDR1 and CDR2 are SGHVS and FNYEAQ. V was trimmed by 0 bases and J by 5 bases, leaving 13 bases between them. This clonotype was sampled from an adult with an advanced solid tumor such as melanoma, head and neck, liver or kidney cancer. The chain combines TRBV7-6 with TRBJ2-5; D possibly corresponds to TRBD2 (5 bases). Sequenced material: CD4+ or CD8+ T cells sorted from blood, taken in a trial of the OX40 agonist ivuxolimab. Written as DNA, the CDR3 is TGTGCCAGCAGCTTAGCGCGAGGGTTGGGGGAGACCCAGTACTTC. It encodes CASSLARGLGETQYF.